This TCR beta chain was sequenced for a study of blood T cell repertoires in COVID-19. Assay used: immunoSEQ multiplex PCR; TCRdb lists only in-frame clones, some missing. Of 150,000 to 200,000 clones in the sample, approximately 87% were seen once. CDR1 is SGHRS, CDR2 YFSETQ, per germline. The V and J ends lost 0 bases and 4 bases, in that order; junction bases with no gene match: 6. CDR3 size: 16 residues. Specimen: peripheral blood. The TCR was taken from a woman aged 65 to 85 with COVID-19, enrolled during active disease. V and J are TRBV5-1 and TRBJ2-5, with 10 bases aligning to TRBD1. The CDR3 bases are TGCGCCAGCAGCTTGGGGTCCGGGACAGGGGCAGAGACCCAGTACTTC. Translation: CASSLGSGTGAETQYF.